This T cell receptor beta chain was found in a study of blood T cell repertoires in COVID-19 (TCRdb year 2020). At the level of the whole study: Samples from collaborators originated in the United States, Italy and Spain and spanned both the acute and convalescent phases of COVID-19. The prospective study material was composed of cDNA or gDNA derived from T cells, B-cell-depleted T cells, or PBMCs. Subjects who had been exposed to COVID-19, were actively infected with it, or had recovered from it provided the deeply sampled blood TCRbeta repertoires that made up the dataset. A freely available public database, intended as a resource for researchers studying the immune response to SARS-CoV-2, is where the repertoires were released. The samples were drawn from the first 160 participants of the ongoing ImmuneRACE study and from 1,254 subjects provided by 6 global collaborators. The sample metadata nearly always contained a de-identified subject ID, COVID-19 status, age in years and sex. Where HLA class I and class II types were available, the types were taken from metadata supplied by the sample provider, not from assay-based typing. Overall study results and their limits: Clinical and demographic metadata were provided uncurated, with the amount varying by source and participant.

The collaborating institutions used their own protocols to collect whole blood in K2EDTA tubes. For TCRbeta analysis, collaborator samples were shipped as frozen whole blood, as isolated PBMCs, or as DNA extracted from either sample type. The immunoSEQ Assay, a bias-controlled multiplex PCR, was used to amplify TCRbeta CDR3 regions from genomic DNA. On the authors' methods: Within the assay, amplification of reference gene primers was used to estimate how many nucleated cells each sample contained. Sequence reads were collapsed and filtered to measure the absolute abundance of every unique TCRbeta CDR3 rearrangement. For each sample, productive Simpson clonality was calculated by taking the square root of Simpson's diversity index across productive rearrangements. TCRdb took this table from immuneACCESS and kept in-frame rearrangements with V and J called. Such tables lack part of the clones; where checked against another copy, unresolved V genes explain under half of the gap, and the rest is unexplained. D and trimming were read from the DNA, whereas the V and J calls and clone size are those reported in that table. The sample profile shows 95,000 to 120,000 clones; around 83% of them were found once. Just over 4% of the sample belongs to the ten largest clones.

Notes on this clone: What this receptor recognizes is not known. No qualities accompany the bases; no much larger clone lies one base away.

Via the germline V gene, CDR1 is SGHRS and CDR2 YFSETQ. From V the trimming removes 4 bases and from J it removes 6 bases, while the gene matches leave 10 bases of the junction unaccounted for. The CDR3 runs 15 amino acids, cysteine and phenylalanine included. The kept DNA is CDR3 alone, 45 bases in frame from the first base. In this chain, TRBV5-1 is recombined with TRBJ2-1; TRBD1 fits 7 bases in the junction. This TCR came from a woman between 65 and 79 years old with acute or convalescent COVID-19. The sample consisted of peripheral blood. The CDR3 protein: CASSPGQKDTNEQFF. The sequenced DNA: TGCGCCAGCAGCCCGGGACAGAAGGATACCAATGAGCAGTTCTTC.